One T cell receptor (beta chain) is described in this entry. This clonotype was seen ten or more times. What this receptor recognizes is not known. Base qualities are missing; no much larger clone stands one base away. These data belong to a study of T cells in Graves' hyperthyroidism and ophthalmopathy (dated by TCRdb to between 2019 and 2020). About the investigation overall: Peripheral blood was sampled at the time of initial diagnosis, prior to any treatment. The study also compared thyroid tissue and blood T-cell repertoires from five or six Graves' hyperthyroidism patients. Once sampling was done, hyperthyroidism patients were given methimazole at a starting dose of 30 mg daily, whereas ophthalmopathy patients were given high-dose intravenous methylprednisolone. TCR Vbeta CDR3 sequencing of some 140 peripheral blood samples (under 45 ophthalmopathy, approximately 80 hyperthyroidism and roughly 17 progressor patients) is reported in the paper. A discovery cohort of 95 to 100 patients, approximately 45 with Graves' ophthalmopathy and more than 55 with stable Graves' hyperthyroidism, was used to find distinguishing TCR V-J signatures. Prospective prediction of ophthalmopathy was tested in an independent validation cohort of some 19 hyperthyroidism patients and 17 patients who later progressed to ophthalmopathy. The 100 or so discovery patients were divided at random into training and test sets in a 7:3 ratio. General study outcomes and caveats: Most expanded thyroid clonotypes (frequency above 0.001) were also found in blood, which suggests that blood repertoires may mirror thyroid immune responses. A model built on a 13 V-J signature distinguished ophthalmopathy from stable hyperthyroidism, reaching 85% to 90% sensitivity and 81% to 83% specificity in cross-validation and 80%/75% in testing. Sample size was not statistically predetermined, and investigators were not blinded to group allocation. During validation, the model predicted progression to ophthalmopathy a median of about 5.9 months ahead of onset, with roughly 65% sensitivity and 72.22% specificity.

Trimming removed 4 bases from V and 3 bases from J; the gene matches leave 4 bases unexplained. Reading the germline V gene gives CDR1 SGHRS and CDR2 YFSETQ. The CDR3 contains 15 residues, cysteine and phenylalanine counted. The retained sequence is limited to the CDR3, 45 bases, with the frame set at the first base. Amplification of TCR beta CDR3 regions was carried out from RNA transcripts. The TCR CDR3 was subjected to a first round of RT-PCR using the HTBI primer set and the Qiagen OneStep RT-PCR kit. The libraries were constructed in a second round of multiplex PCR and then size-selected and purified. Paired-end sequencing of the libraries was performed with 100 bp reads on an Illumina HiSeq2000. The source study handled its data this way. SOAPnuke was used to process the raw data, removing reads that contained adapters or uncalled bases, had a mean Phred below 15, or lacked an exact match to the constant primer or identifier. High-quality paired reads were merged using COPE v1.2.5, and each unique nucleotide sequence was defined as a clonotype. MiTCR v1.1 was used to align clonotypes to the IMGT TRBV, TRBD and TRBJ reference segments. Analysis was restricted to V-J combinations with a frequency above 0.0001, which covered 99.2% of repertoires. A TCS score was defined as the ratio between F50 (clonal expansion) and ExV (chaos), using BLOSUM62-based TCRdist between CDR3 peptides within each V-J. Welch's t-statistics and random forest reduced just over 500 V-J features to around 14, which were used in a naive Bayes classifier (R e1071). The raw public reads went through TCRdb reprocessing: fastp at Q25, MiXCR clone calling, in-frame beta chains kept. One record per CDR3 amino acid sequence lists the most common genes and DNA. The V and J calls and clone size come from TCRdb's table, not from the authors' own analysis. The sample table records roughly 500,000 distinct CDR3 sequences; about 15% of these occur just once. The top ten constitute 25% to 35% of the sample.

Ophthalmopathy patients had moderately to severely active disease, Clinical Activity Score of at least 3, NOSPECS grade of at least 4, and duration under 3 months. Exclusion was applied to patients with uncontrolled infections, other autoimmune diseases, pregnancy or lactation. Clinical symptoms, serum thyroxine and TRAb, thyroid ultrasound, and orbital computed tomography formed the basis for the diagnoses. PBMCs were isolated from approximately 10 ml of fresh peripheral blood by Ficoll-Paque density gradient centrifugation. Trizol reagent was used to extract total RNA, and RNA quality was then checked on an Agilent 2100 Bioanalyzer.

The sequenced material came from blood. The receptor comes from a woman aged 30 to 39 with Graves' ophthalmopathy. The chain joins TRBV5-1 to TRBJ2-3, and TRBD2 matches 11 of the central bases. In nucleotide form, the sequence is TGCGCCAGCAGCCGGACTAGCGGGTTGACAGATACGCAGTATTTT. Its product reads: CASSRTSGLTDTQYF. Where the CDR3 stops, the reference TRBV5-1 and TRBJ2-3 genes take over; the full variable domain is KAGVTQTPRYLIKTRGQQVTLSCSPISGHRSVSWYQQTPGQGLQFLFEYFSETQRNKGNFPGRFSGRQFSNSRSEMNVSTLELGDSALYLCASSRTSGLTDTQYFGPGTRLTVL.